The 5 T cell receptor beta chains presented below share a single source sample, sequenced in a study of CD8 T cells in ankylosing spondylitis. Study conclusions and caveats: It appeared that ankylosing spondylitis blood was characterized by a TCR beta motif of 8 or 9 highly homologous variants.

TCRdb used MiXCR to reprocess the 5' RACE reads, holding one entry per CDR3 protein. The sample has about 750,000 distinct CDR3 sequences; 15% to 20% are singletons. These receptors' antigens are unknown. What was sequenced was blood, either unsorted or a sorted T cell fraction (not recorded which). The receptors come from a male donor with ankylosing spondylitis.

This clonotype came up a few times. As DNA, the CDR3 is TGTGCCAGCAGTTACGGTCCAGGGGGAGACACAGATACGCAGTATTTT. Its protein product is CASSYGPGGDTDTQYF. The chain combines TRBV6-5 with TRBJ2-3; 7 positions match TRBD1. Germline V gives CDR1 MNHEY, CDR2 SVGAGI. The length of the CDR3 is 16 residues. J was trimmed by 2 bases and V by 2 bases; bases with no gene match: 7.

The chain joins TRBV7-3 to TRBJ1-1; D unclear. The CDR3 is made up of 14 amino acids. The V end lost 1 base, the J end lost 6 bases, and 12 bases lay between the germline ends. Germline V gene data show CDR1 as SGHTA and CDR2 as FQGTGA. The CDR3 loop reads CASSLRSDGAEAFF. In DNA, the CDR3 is TGTGCCAGCAGCTTAAGAAGTGATGGGGCTGAAGCTTTCTTT.

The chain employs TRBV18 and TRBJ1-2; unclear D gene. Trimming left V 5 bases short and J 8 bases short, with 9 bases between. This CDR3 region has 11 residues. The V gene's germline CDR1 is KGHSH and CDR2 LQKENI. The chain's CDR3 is CASSLTAGYTF. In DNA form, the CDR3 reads TGTGCCAGCTCATTGACGGCCGGCTACACCTTC.

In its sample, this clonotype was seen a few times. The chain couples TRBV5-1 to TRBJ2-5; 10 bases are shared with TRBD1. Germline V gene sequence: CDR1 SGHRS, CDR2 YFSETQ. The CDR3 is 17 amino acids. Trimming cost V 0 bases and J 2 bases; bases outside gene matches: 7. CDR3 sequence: CASSLARRDRGQETQYF. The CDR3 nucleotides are TGCGCCAGCAGCTTGGCCAGGAGGGACAGGGGACAAGAGACCCAGTACTTC.

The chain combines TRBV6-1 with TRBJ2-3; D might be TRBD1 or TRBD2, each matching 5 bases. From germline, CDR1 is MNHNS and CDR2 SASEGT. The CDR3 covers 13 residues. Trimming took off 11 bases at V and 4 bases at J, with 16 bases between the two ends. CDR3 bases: TGTGCCTCCGGGGCGTCCGGGGCAGATACGCAGTATTTT. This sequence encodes CASGASGADTQYF.